This T cell receptor beta chain was obtained from a study of blood T cell repertoires in COVID-19. Study-level information: The samples span acute and convalescent COVID-19 from the United States, Italy and Spain.

In the authors' workflow: Using reference gene primer amplification, nucleated cell counts were estimated. Sequenced by immunoSEQ multiplex PCR; TCRdb stores in-frame clones only, minus some. V, J and clone size derive from that table, while D and trimming were established from the DNA sequence. The sample consists of some 110,000 clones, around 88% of them appearing once. The CDR3 contains 16 residues. The V gene's germline CDR1 is SGHRS and CDR2 YFSETQ. The V end was cut by 3 bases, the J end by 0 bases, with 15 bases between. The receptor was isolated from a human donor in a cohort sampled during active COVID-19. The chain is built from TRBV5-1 and TRBJ1-1; maybe TRBD1 (6 bases). The sample comprised peripheral blood. The CDR3 region is CASSWTSGAMNTEAFF. The CDR3 coding sequence is TGCGCCAGCAGCTGGACCTCAGGGGCAATGAACACTGAAGCTTTCTTT.